This TCR beta chain was sequenced in a study of human T cells and chemical hapten exposure. Looking at the study overall: Variability of per-sample TCR yields stemmed mainly from small differences in pooled library volume. Whole-study results and caveats: Sensitizing with DPC caused no change in TCRs above 1 in 1000 frequency. Compared to controls, expanded TCRs made significantly more large clusters of similar CDR3s.

With 6 bases clipped from V and 12 bases from J, the junction kept 6 bases outside the gene matches. Germline CDR1 reads MNHEY; CDR2 reads SMNVEV (reference sequence). The CDR3 extends over 12 amino acids. In its sample, this clonotype was seen many times. Its target is unknown. Per the authors' pipeline: Samples had a median of approximately 89,000 TCRs, ranging about 20,000 to 690,600. TCRdb redid the calling of the RACE reads with MiXCR, one entry per CDR3 protein. For this entry, the V and J calls and clone size follow TCRdb and not the study's own pipeline. Of about 380,000 distinct CDR3 sequences in the sample, approximately 5% are singletons; the top ten hold around 2.6%. As for time point: pre-sensitization, week 0. Treatment: therapeutic diphenylcyclopropenone sensitization with weekly scalp DPC.

The sample in question was whole blood, obtained in connection with sensitization to the hapten diphenylcyclopropenone (DPC). This sequence joins TRBV27 and TRBJ2-7; 12 bases fit TRBD2. The clonotype comes from a woman aged 45-65 years with alopecia areata. Some clones in this sample may be carry-over from other donors' samples. CDR3 sequence (DNA): TGTGCCAGCAGAGGACTAGCGGGAAAAGGGTACTTC. It codes for CASRGLAGKGYF.